This T cell receptor beta chain derives from a study of T-cell reconstitution after alpha-beta-depleted transplantation in children. Whole-study results and caveats: Surviving recipient cells, namely T cells and thymic progenitors, were the source of high day-60 TCRbeta diversity in some patients.

Comments on this clonotype: Its antigen remains unknown.

As it was prepared, the TCRbeta library received unique molecular identifiers. TCRdb ran MiXCR on the PCR reads and lists one entry per CDR3 protein. The sample shows just over 950,000 distinct CDR3 sequences, about 30% of them seen only once. Germline assignment: CDR1 WSHSY and CDR2 SAAADI. With V trimmed by 11 bases and J by 1 base, 14 bases remained unmatched. The CDR3 is 16 amino acids. The sample in question was PBMCs, mostly from graft donor cells, obtained 360 days after TCRalphabeta/CD19-depleted stem cell transplant. The clonotype was recovered from a boy in the first two years of life who had a stem cell transplant for SCID, so the T cells may come from the graft donor. The V and J genes are TRBV10-2 and TRBJ1-5, with 7 bases fitting TRBD1. Here the CDR3 reads CACQDRVKGSNQPQHF. For the CDR3, the DNA is TGCGCCTGCCAAGACAGGGTGAAGGGGAGCAATCAGCCCCAGCATTTT.